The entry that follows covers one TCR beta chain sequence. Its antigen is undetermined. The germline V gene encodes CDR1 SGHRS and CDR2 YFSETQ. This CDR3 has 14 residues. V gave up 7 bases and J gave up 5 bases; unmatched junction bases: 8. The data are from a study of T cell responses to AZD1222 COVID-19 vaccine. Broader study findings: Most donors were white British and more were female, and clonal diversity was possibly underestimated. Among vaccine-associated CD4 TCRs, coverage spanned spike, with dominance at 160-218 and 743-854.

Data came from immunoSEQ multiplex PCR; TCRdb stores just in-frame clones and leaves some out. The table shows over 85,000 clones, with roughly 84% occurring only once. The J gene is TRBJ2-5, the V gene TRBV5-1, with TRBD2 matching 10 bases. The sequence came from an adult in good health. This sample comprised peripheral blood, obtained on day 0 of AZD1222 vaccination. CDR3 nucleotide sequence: TGCGCCAGCGCTACTAGCGGGGTATCTGAGACCCAGTACTTC. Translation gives CASATSGVSETQYF.